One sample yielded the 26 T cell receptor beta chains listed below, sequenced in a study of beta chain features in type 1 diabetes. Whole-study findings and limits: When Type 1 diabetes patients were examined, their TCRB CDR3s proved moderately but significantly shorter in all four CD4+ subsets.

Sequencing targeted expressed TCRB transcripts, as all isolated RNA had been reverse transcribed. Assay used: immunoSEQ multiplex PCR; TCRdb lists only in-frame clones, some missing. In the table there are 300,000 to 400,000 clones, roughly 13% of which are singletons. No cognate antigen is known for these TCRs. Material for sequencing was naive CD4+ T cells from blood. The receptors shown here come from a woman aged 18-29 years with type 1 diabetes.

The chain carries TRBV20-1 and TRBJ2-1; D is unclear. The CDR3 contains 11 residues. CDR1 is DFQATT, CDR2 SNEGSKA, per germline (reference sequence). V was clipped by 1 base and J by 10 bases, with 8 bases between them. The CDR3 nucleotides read TGCAGTGCTAGAGCGGTTCTCGAGCAGTTCTTC. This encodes CSARAVLEQFF.

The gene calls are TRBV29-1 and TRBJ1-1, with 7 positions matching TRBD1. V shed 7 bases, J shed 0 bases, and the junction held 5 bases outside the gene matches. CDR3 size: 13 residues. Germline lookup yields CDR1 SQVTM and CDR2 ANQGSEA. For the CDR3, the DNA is TGCAGCGAGACGGGACAGTTGAACACTGAAGCTTTCTTT. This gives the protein CSETGQLNTEAFF.

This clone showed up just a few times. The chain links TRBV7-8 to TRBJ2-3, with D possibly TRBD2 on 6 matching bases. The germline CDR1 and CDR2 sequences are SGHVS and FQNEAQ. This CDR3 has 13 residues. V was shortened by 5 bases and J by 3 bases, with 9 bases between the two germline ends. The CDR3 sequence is CASSLGTTDTQYF. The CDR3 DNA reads TGTGCCAGCAGCCTGGGGACTACAGATACGCAGTATTTT.

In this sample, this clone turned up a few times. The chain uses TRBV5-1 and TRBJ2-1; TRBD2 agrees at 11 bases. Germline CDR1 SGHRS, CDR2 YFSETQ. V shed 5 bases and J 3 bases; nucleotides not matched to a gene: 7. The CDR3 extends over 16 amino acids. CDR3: CASRPTTSGSYNEQFF. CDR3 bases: TGCGCCAGCAGGCCAACTACTAGCGGGAGCTACAATGAGCAGTTCTTC.

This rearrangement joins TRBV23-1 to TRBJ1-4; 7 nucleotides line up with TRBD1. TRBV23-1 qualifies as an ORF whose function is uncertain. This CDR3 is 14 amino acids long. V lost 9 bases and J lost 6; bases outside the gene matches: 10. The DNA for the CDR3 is TGCGCCAGACCCCGACAGGGTTTATATGAAAAACTGTTTTTT. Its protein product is CARPRQGLYEKLFF.

The CDR3 region has the DNA TGTGCCAGCTCACTGGGTGGGCTGGGCTACACCTTC. Translated, it gives CASSLGGLGYTF. The chain couples TRBV18 to TRBJ1-2, with D uncertain. The V gene lost 4 bases and the J gene lost 8 bases, with 11 bases spanning the gap. The CDR3 contains 12 residues. Looked up from germline, CDR1 is KGHSH and CDR2 is LQKENI.

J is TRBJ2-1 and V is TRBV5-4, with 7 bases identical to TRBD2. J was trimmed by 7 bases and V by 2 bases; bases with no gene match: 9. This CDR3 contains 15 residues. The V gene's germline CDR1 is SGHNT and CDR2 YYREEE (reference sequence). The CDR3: CASSFGGTTMNEQFF. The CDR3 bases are TGTGCCAGCAGCTTTGGAGGGACTACCATGAATGAGCAGTTCTTC.

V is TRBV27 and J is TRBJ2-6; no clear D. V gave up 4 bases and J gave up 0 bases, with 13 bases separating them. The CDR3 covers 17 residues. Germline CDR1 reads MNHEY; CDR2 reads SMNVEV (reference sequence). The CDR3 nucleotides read TGTGCCAGCAGTTGGAGAATAACCAGCTCTGGGGCCAACGTCCTGACTTTC. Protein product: CASSWRITSSGANVLTF.

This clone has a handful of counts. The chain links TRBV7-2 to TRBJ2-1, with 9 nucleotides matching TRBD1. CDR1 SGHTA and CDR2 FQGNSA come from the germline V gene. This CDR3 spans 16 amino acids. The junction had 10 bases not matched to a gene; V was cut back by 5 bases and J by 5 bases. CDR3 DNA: TGTGCCAGCAGCCCTAGAAACAGGGGGCGGAACAATGAGCAGTTCTTC. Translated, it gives CASSPRNRGRNNEQFF.

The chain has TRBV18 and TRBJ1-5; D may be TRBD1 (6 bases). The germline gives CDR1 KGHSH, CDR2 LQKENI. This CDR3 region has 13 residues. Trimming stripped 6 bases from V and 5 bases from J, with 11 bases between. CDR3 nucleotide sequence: TGTGCCAGCTCGCAGGGGAGGGATCAGCCCCAGCATTTT. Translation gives CASSQGRDQPQHF.

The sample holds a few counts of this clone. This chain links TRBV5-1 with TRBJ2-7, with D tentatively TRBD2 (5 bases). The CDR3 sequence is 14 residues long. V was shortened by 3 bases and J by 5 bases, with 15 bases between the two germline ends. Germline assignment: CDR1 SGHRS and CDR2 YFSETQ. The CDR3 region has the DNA TGCGCCAGCAGCTACGGGTTACAGACTAACGAGCAGTACTTC. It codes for CASSYGLQTNEQYF.

CDR3 DNA sequence: TGTGCCAGCAGTCCCCAGGGACACAATGAAAAACTGTTTTTT. Translation: CASSPQGHNEKLFF. This chain joins TRBV6-6 and TRBJ1-4, with D possibly TRBD1 on 6 matching bases. Germline V lookup: CDR1 MNHNY, CDR2 SVGAGI (reference sequence). Trimming removed 5 bases at V and 5 bases at J, with 12 bases between. This CDR3 has 14 residues.

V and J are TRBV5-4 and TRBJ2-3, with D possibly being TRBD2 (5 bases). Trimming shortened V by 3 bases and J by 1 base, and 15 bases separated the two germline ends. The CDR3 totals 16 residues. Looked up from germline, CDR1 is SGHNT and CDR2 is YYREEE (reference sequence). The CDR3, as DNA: TGTGCCAGCAGCTCCTATAAATACGGGGGCACAGATACGCAGTATTTT. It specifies CASSSYKYGGTDTQYF.

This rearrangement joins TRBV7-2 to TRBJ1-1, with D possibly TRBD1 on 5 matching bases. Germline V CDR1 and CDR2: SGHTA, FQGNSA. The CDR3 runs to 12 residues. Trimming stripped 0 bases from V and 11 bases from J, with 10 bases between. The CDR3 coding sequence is TGTGCCAGCAGCTTAGCGGGGCCAGGGGCTTTCTTT. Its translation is CASSLAGPGAFF.

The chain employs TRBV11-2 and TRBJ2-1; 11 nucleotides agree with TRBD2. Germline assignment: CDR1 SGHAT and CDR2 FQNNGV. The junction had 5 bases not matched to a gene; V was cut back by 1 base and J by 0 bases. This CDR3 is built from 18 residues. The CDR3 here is CASSLALAGAISYNEQFF. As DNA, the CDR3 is TGTGCCAGCAGCTTAGCACTAGCGGGGGCAATCTCCTACAATGAGCAGTTCTTC.

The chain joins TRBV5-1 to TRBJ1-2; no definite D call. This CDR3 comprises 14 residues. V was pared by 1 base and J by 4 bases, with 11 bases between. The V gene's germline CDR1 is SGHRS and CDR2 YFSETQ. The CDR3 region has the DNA TGCGCCAGCAGCTTGCGAACAGAGATCTATGGCTACACCTTC. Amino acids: CASSLRTEIYGYTF.

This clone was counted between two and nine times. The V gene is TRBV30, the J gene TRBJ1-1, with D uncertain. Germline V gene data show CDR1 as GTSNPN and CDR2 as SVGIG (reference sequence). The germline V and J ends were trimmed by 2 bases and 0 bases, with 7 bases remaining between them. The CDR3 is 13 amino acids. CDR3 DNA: TGTGCCTGGAGTACCGGGGTGAACACTGAAGCTTTCTTT. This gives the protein CAWSTGVNTEAFF.

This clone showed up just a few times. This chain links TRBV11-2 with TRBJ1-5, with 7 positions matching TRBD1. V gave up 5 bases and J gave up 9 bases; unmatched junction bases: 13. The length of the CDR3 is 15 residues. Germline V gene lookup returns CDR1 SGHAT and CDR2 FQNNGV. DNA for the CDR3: TGTGCCAGCAGCCGGAAACTCAGGGGGGATTTGCCCCAGCATTTT. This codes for CASSRKLRGDLPQHF.

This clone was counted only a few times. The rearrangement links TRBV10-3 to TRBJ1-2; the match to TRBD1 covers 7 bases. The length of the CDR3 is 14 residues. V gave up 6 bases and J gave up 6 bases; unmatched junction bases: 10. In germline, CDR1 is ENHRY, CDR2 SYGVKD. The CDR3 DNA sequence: TGTGCCATCAGCGCCACAGGGGATGGGGATGGCTACACCTTC. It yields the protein CAISATGDGDGYTF.

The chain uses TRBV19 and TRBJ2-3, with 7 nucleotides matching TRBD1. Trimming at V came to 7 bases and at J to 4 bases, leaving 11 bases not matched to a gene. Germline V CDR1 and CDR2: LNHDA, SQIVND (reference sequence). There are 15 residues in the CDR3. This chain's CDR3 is CASTTLDRDADTQYF. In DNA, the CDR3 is TGTGCCAGTACCACACTCGACAGGGATGCAGATACGCAGTATTTT.

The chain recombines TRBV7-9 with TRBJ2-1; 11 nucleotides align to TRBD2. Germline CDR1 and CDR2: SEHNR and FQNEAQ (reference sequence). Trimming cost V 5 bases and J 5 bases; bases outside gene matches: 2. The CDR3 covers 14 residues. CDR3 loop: CASSELAGDNEQFF. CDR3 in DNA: TGTGCCAGCAGCGAACTAGCGGGAGACAATGAGCAGTTCTTC.

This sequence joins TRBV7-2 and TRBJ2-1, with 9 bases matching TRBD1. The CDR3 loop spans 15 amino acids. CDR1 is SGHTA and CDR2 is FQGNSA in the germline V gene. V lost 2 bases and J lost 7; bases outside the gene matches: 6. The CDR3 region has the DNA TGTGCCAGCAGCTTACTGGGACAGGGTTTTAATGAGCAGTTCTTC. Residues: CASSLLGQGFNEQFF.

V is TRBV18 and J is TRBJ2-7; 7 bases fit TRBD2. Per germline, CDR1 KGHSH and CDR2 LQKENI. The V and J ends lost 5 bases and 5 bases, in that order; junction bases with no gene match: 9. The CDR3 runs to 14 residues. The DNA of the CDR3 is TGTGCCAGCTCAATGTCCGGGAGGACCCACGAGCAGTACGTC. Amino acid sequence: CASSMSGRTHEQYV.

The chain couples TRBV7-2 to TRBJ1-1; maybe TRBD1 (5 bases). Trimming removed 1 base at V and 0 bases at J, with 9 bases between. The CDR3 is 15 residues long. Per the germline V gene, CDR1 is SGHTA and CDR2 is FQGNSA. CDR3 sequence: CASSLGSTVNTEAFF. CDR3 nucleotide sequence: TGTGCCAGCAGCTTAGGTTCGACAGTGAACACTGAAGCTTTCTTT.

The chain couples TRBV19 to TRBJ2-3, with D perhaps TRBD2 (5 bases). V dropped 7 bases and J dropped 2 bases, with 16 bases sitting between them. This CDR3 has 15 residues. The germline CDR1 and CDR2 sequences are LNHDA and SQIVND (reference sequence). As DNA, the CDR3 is TGTGCCAGTAAGGCTAGCCGACTACTCACAGATACGCAGTATTTT. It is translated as CASKASRLLTDTQYF.

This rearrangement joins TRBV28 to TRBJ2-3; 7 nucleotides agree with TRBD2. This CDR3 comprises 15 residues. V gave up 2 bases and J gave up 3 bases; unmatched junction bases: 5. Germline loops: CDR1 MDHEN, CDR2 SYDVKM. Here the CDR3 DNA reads TGTGCCAGCAGTTTAATCGACGGGAGGACAGATACGCAGTATTTT. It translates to CASSLIDGRTDTQYF. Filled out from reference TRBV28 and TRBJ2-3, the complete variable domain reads DVKVTQSSRYLVKRTGEKVFLECVQDMDHENMFWYRQDPGLGLRLIYFSYDVKMKEKGDIPEGYSVSREKKERFSLILESASTNQTSMYLCASSLIDGRTDTQYFGPGTRLTVL.